Reported below is one T cell receptor (beta chain). These data come from a study of blood T cell repertoires in COVID-19. On the study more broadly: Material from acute and convalescent COVID-19 was sourced from the United States, Italy and Spain. The analysed material was cDNA or gDNA that came from T cells, B-cell-depleted T cells, or PBMCs.

CDR3 length: 14 residues. Germline loops: CDR1 SGHAT, CDR2 FQDESV (reference sequence). V gave up 7 bases and J gave up 5 bases; unmatched junction bases: 7. Profiled with immunoSEQ multiplex PCR; TCRdb holds only in-frame clones, not every one. This sample yields about 210,000 clones, of which over 80% are seen a single time; less than 1.5% belongs to the top ten. The study recruited people aged about 18 to 89 years across approximately 23 US areas. This receptor was obtained from a man aged 30 to 39 who had recovered from COVID-19. Sequencing was carried out using PBMCs or T cells enriched from blood (not recorded which). This chain joins TRBV11-1 and TRBJ2-1; 8 nucleotides match TRBD2. CDR3 sequence reads: CASNRREDDNEQFF. CDR3 nucleotide sequence: TGTGCCAGCAATCGGCGGGAGGACGACAATGAGCAGTTCTTC.